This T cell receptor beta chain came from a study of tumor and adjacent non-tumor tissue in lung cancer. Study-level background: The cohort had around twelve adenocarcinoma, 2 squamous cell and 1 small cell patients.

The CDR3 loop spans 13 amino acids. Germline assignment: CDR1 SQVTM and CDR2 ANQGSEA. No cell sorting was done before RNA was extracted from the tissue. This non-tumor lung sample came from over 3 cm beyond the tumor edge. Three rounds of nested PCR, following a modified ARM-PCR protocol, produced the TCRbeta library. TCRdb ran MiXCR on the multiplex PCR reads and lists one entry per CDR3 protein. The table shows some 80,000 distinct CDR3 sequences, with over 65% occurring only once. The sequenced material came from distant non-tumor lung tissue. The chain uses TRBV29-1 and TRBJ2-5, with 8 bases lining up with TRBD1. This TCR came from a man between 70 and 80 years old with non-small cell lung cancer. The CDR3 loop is CSVRQGFQETQYF. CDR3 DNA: TGCAGTGTCAGACAGGGGTTCCAAGAGACCCAGTACTTC.